What follows are 29 T cell receptor beta chains derived from one specimen sequenced in a study of T cell repertoires in cytomegalovirus infection. TCRdb reprocessed the reads via MiXCR and lists one record per CDR3 protein. The sample lists approximately 470,000 distinct CDR3 sequences, about 39% seen once, with 35% to 50% in the top ten. Their antigens are not known. The sample here was cultured PBMCs, taken from culture after CMV antigen stimulation. These receptors all come from a human donor in good health (CMV status not recorded). Some clones in this sample may be carry-over from other donors' samples.

This clonotype was recorded a few times. The CDR3 DNA is TGTGCCAGCAGTGAATTAAGGTTTATTAGCACAGATACGCAGTATTTT. Its protein is CASSELRFISTDTQYF. The chain couples TRBV6-1 to TRBJ2-3, with unresolved D. The V gene lost 2 bases and the J gene lost 0 bases, with 12 bases spanning the gap. Looked up from germline, CDR1 is MNHNS and CDR2 is SASEGT. The CDR3 length is 16 residues.

This clonotype was detected a few times. The CDR3 DNA reads as TGTGCCATCAGTGAGACCTACTACAATGAGCAGTTCTTC. Its protein product is CAISETYYNEQFF. The chain carries TRBV10-3 and TRBJ2-1; D ambiguous. V lost 2 bases and J 3 bases, leaving 5 bases between the germline ends. Germline CDR1 and CDR2: ENHRY and SYGVKD. CDR3 length: 13 amino acids.

This clonotype was counted a few times. J is TRBJ2-2 and V is TRBV2; no clear D. Trimming pared 4 bases from V and 6 bases from J, leaving 21 bases between. This CDR3 contains 17 residues. CDR1 and CDR2 (germline): SNHLY, FYNNEI. The CDR3 loop is CASSGPSLPKGPGELFF. CDR3 DNA: TGTGCCAGCAGTGGACCATCCCTGCCCAAAGGCCCCGGGGAGCTGTTTTTT.

This clonotype was detected a few times. CDR3 in DNA: TGTGCCAGCAGCCCAAGGGGCCAGTCCCGCCTCGTGGAAAAACTGTTTTTT. It translates to CASSPRGQSRLVEKLFF. V is TRBV7-9 and J is TRBJ1-4; a possible D gene is TRBD1 (5 bases). V lost 5 bases, J lost 8 bases, and 24 bases lay in between. Germline V gene sequence: CDR1 SEHNR, CDR2 FQNEAQ (reference sequence). The CDR3 is made up of 17 amino acids.

This chain links TRBV4-1 with TRBJ2-7; no firm D call. The CDR3 is 16 residues long. Deletions cut 4 bases from V and 2 bases from J, with 18 bases between. Germline CDR1 is MGHRA and CDR2 is YSYEKL. The CDR3 reads CASSRNTDPRTYEQYF. As DNA, the CDR3 is TGCGCCAGCAGCCGCAACACGGACCCACGAACCTACGAGCAGTACTTC.

This clonotype was seen only once. J is TRBJ2-5 and V is TRBV19, with a tentative D call TRBD1 (5 bases). The CDR3 runs 13 residues. Trimming stripped 1 base from V and 5 bases from J, with 8 bases between. Germline assignment: CDR1 LNHDA and CDR2 SQIVND (reference sequence). The CDR3: CASSIAGSETQYF. CDR3 coding DNA: TGTGCCAGTAGTATAGCAGGGTCTGAGACCCAGTACTTC.

The chain employs TRBV4-1 and TRBJ2-1; D possibly uses TRBD1 or TRBD2 (5 bases each). Germline V gives CDR1 MGHRA, CDR2 YSYEKL. The CDR3 length is 14 residues. V was trimmed by 1 base and J by 8 bases, leaving 12 bases between them. This CDR3 reads CASSQVASRDEQFF. In DNA, the CDR3 is TGCGCCAGCAGCCAAGTGGCTAGCAGGGATGAGCAGTTCTTC.

The V call is TRBV6-5, the J call TRBJ2-2, with a possible D match to TRBD1 (6 bases). The length of the CDR3 is 16 residues. CDR1 and CDR2 from the germline V gene are MNHEY and SVGAGI. Trimming pared 7 bases from V and 1 base from J, leaving 16 bases between. CDR3 region: CASMPQGFVNTGELFF. As DNA, the CDR3 is TGTGCCAGCATGCCCCAGGGGTTTGTGAACACCGGGGAGCTGTTTTTT.

The chain employs TRBV7-2 and TRBJ2-1; TRBD2 matches at 10 bases. Unmatched junction bases numbered 5, after V lost 4 bases and J lost 5 bases. Per germline, CDR1 SGHTA and CDR2 FQGNSA. The CDR3 is 15 amino acids. The CDR3 reads CASSSKREGHNEQFF. CDR3 DNA sequence: TGTGCCAGCAGCTCTAAGCGGGAGGGCCACAATGAGCAGTTCTTC.

The chain recombines TRBV11-3 with TRBJ2-1, with 8 bases lining up with TRBD2. The germline gives CDR1 SGHNT, CDR2 YENEEA. This CDR3 has 15 residues. Germline trimming cut 2 bases from V and 6 bases from J; bases unmatched to any gene: 6. The CDR3 region is CASSLSGLAGNEQFF. The DNA for the CDR3 is TGTGCCAGCAGCTTAAGTGGACTAGCAGGCAATGAGCAGTTCTTC. Full variable domain (rest looked up from reference TRBV11-3 and TRBJ2-1): EAGVVQSPRYKIIEKKQPVAFWCNPISGHNTLYWYLQNLGQGPELLIRYENEEAVDDSQLPKDRFSAERLKGVDSTLKIQPAELGDSAVYLCASSLSGLAGNEQFFGPGTRLTVL.

The rearrangement joins TRBV7-9 to TRBJ2-2, with no clear D. The CDR3 is made up of 13 amino acids. Germline-derived CDR1 and CDR2 are SEHNR and FQNEAQ (reference sequence). Trimming left V 5 bases short and J 6 bases short, with 10 bases between. The CDR3 loop reads CASSPGIPGELFF. CDR3 sequence (DNA): TGTGCCAGCAGCCCGGGTATTCCCGGGGAGCTGTTTTTT.

This clonotype was picked up one time. The chain carries TRBV18 and TRBJ2-5; D not resolved. The CDR3 is 13 residues long. V lost 2 bases and J 5 bases, leaving 9 bases between the germline ends. Germline-derived CDR1 and CDR2 are KGHSH and LQKENI. The CDR3 sequence is CASSPDGSETQYF. The CDR3 DNA reads TGTGCCAGCTCACCAGACGGGTCTGAGACCCAGTACTTC.

The chain recombines TRBV12-3 or TRBV12-4 with TRBJ1-2; a possible D gene is TRBD1 (5 bases). The ends were cut back, 3 bases at V and 7 bases at J, with 9 bases in the middle. The CDR3 runs to 12 residues. The CDR3 is CASSFGRVGYTF. In DNA, the CDR3 is TGTGCCAGCAGTTTCGGCAGGGTTGGCTACACCTTC.

V usage is TRBV27 and J usage is TRBJ1-4; TRBD1 matches at 7 bases. J lost 4 bases, V lost 7 bases, and 18 bases had no gene match. In germline, CDR1 is MNHEY, CDR2 SMNVEV (reference sequence). This CDR3 region has 18 residues. In DNA form, the CDR3 reads TGTGCCAGCAACGCAGAACACTTTCGGGACAGCTATAATGAAAAACTGTTTTTT. It yields the protein CASNAEHFRDSYNEKLFF. The full variable domain, completed using reference TRBV27 and TRBJ1-4, is EAQVTQNPRYLITVTGKKLTVTCSQNMNHEYMSWYRQDPGLGLRQIYYSMNVEVTDKGDVPEGYKVSRKEKRNFPLILESPSPNQTSLYFCASNAEHFRDSYNEKLFFGSGTQLSVL.

V usage is TRBV12-3 or TRBV12-4 and J usage is TRBJ2-1; the D gene could be TRBD1 or TRBD2 (5 bases each). This CDR3 is 14 amino acids long. V lost 2 bases to trimming and J lost 3 bases, with 8 bases between them. The DNA of the CDR3 is TGTGCCAGCAGTTTACGGGGCCTCTACAATGAGCAGTTCTTC. It codes for CASSLRGLYNEQFF.

CDR3 sequence reads: CASSLTPTGSDYGYTF. The CDR3 DNA reads TGTGCCAGCAGCCTGACGCCGACAGGGTCGGACTATGGCTACACCTTC. The gene calls are TRBV7-8 and TRBJ1-2, with 7 nucleotides matching TRBD1. Trimming at V came to 5 bases and at J to 3 bases, leaving 12 bases not matched to a gene. This CDR3 has 16 amino acids. Germline V gene data show CDR1 as SGHVS and CDR2 as FQNEAQ.

The V and J genes are TRBV3-1 and TRBJ1-6; D unclear. Per germline, CDR1 LGHDT and CDR2 YNNKEL (reference sequence). V lost 3 bases and J lost 0, with 3 bases in between. The CDR3 has 14 amino acids. The CDR3 DNA is TGTGCCAGCAGCCACGGCTCCTATAATTCACCCCTCCACTTT. Amino acid sequence: CASSHGSYNSPLHF.

This clonotype was counted between two and nine times. The chain recombines TRBV7-8 with TRBJ2-7; 7 nucleotides line up with TRBD2. Germline V gives CDR1 SGHVS, CDR2 FQNEAQ. The CDR3 is made up of 12 amino acids. V trimming: 3 bases; J trimming: 8 bases; junction bases outside the gene matches: 4. CDR3 region: CASSFLAEKQYF. DNA for the CDR3: TGTGCCAGCAGCTTCCTAGCGGAAAAGCAGTACTTC.

In this sample, this clonotype turned up once. The chain recombines TRBV12-3 or TRBV12-4 with TRBJ2-5; D ambiguous. This CDR3 comprises 11 residues. V was clipped by 1 base and J by 12 bases, with 9 bases between them. The CDR3 nucleotides read TGTGCCAGCAGTTTAGGGGTTTCGGAGTACTTC. The encoded protein is CASSLGVSEYF.

V and J are TRBV5-8 and TRBJ1-4; 7 nucleotides align to TRBD1. Looked up from germline, CDR1 is SGHTS and CDR2 is YDEGEE. The ends lost 4 bases at V and 5 bases at J; junction bases unmatched: 8. There are 15 residues in the CDR3. CDR3 in amino acids: CASSISGTANEKLFF. The CDR3 nucleotides read TGTGCCAGCAGCATCTCCGGGACAGCGAATGAAAAACTGTTTTTT.

The chain employs TRBV7-8 and TRBJ1-1, with a possible D match to TRBD1 (5 bases). The V gene's germline CDR1 is SGHVS and CDR2 FQNEAQ. This CDR3 region has 17 residues. Trimming left V 0 bases short and J 4 bases short, with 18 bases between. The CDR3 coding sequence is TGTGCCAGCAGCTTAGCCCCATTGGGGGACTGGACCACTGAAGCTTTCTTT. Its protein is CASSLAPLGDWTTEAFF.

The chain employs TRBV2 and TRBJ2-1; tentative D call: TRBD2 (6 bases). Germline V gene sequence: CDR1 SNHLY, CDR2 FYNNEI. The ends were cut back, 6 bases at V and 0 bases at J, with 15 bases in the middle. This CDR3 contains 16 residues. The CDR3 DNA reads TGTGCCAGCAGCGCGGGACTCCCCCTCTCCTACAATGAGCAGTTCTTC. It yields the protein CASSAGLPLSYNEQFF.

This clonotype was counted only a few times. The chain employs TRBV6-1 and TRBJ2-7, with D perhaps assigned TRBD1 or TRBD2 (5 bases each). The V and J ends lost 2 bases and 3 bases respectively, with 20 bases between them. In germline, CDR1 is MNHNS, CDR2 SASEGT. The CDR3 spans 17 residues. The CDR3 DNA is TGTGCCAGCAGTGAACCTGTAGGGACCCCTGGCCGCTACGAGCAGTACTTC. It translates to CASSEPVGTPGRYEQYF.

With respect to this clonotype: Compared with germline, one end of the junction differs, possibly owing to a read error. CDR3 DNA: TGTGCCAGCAGCCAAGATATCACTAGCGGGGGGGCTATGAAGTATTTT. Protein: CASSQDITSGGAMKYF. The chain joins TRBV4-1 to TRBJ2-3, with TRBD2 matching 13 bases. CDR1 MGHRA and CDR2 YSYEKL come from the germline V gene. The CDR3 runs to 16 residues.

The chain combines TRBV7-2 with TRBJ2-7; D uncertain. Trimming took 2 bases from V and 6 from J, leaving 14 bases between them. The length of the CDR3 is 14 residues. Germline values: CDR1 SGHTA, CDR2 FQGNSA. DNA of the CDR3: TGTGCCAGCAGCTTAAGAGCTACGCCCGCCGAGCAGTACTTC. Translating it yields CASSLRATPAEQYF.

This rearrangement joins TRBV7-2 to TRBJ2-1, with unresolved D. Trimming pared 3 bases from V and 2 bases from J, leaving 11 bases between. The CDR3 spans 15 residues. Germline V gene data show CDR1 as SGHTA and CDR2 as FQGNSA. CDR3 loop: CASSFVSGAYNEQFF. DNA of the CDR3: TGTGCCAGCAGCTTTGTCTCTGGGGCCTACAATGAGCAGTTCTTC. Based on the CDR3 plus reference TRBV7-2 and TRBJ2-1, the full variable domain is GAGVSQSPSNKVTEKGKDVELRCDPISGHTALYWYRQSLGQGLEFLIYFQGNSAPDKSGLPSDRFSAERTGGSVSTLTIQRTQQEDSAVYLCASSFVSGAYNEQFFGPGTRLTVL.

The rearrangement links TRBV20-1 to TRBJ1-3; maybe TRBD1 (5 bases). The CDR3 runs to 14 residues. Trimming took 3 bases from V and 4 from J, leaving 13 bases between them. Germline V gives CDR1 DFQATT, CDR2 SNEGSKA (reference sequence). CDR3 DNA sequence: TGCAGTGCTAGCGAGCAGGGTTCGGGAAACACCATATATTTT. This gives the protein CSASEQGSGNTIYF.

V gene TRBV5-5 combines with J gene TRBJ2-1; TRBD2 agrees at 10 bases. The CDR3 has 15 amino acids. Germline trimming cut 1 base from V and 5 bases from J; bases unmatched to any gene: 3. Per the germline V gene, CDR1 is SGHKS and CDR2 is YYEKEE (reference sequence). The CDR3 sequence: CASSLRGLADNEQFF. The CDR3 DNA is TGTGCCAGCAGCTTGCGCGGACTAGCGGACAATGAGCAGTTCTTC.

This clonotype was picked up many times. The chain carries TRBV7-2 and TRBJ2-2, with a tentative D call TRBD2 (5 bases). The V and J ends lost 3 bases and 4 bases respectively, with 6 bases between them. The V gene's germline CDR1 is SGHTA and CDR2 FQGNSA. This CDR3 region has 13 residues. The CDR3 DNA reads TGTGCCAGCAGCTTCCGGGGCACCGGGGAGCTGTTTTTT. The encoded protein is CASSFRGTGELFF. Using reference TRBV7-2 and TRBJ2-2 for the parts outside the CDR3, the full variable domain is GAGVSQSPSNKVTEKGKDVELRCDPISGHTALYWYRQSLGQGLEFLIYFQGNSAPDKSGLPSDRFSAERTGGSVSTLTIQRTQQEDSAVYLCASSFRGTGELFFGEGSRLTVL.